Listed here are 26 T cell receptor beta chains from one sample, sequenced in a study of shared clonotypes between healthy human individuals. Profiled with immunoSEQ multiplex PCR; TCRdb holds only in-frame clones, not every one. Of approximately 510,000 clones listed, 79% were seen once; the top ten hold roughly 13%. Sequencing was done on a sample of PBMCs. The receptors come from a woman in her thirties or forties in good health. Some clones in this sample may be carry-over from other donors' samples.

The CDR3 region is CASTQGIGQYF. The CDR3 nucleotides read TGTGCCAGCACCCAGGGTATCGGGCAGTATTTT. The chain is built from TRBV7-9 and TRBJ2-3; a possible D gene is TRBD1 (5 bases). This CDR3 region has 11 residues. V was pared by 7 bases and J by 11 bases, with 13 bases between. CDR1 and CDR2 (germline): SEHNR, FQNEAQ (reference sequence). Full variable domain (outside the CDR3, taken from reference TRBV7-9 and TRBJ2-3): DTGVSQNPRHKITKRGQNVTFRCDPISEHNRLYWYRQTLGQGPEFLTYFQNEAQLEKSRLLSDRFSAERPKGSFSTLEIQRTEQGDSAMYLCASTQGIGQYFGPGTRLTVL.

The chain employs TRBV4-2 and TRBJ1-2; a possible D gene is TRBD1 (5 bases). CDR1 and CDR2 (germline): LGHNA, YNFKEQ. CDR3 size: 14 residues. V lost 0 bases, J lost 2 bases, and 7 bases lay in between. The CDR3: CASSQETENYGYTF. The CDR3 bases are TGTGCCAGCAGCCAAGAGACAGAAAACTATGGCTACACCTTC.

The chain couples TRBV5-1 to TRBJ1-1; 7 nucleotides align to TRBD1. Per the germline V gene, CDR1 is SGHRS and CDR2 is YFSETQ. J was trimmed by 4 bases and V by 4 bases; bases with no gene match: 13. The length of the CDR3 is 16 residues. The CDR3 nucleotides are TGCGCCAGCAGCACCGGACAGGCGGGAACCTTCACTGAAGCTTTCTTT. Its protein is CASSTGQAGTFTEAFF.

This rearrangement joins TRBV7-9 to TRBJ2-2, with a weak D call TRBD1 (5 bases). CDR1 and CDR2 (germline): SEHNR, FQNEAQ (reference sequence). Trimming stripped 2 bases from V and 0 bases from J, with 7 bases between. This CDR3 is built from 15 residues. CDR3 coding DNA: TGTGCCAGCAGCTTAATGGACACGAACACCGGGGAGCTGTTTTTT. It translates to CASSLMDTNTGELFF.

The chain employs TRBV7-8 and TRBJ2-1; TRBD2 matches 10 bases. V dropped 2 bases and J dropped 7; count of bases not matched to a gene: 8. The germline CDR1 and CDR2 sequences are SGHVS and FQNEAQ. CDR3 size: 16 residues. The CDR3 DNA reads as TGTGCCAGCAGCTTATACACTAGCGGGATGGGTAATGAGCAGTTCTTC. It yields the protein CASSLYTSGMGNEQFF.

The rearrangement joins TRBV18 to TRBJ2-5; 10 bases map to TRBD2. V gave up 5 bases and J gave up 1 base; unmatched junction bases: 4. The germline CDR1 and CDR2 sequences are KGHSH and LQKENI. The CDR3 extends over 15 amino acids. The CDR3 region is CASSSGLAVQETQYF. The CDR3 DNA follows: TGTGCCAGCTCATCCGGACTAGCGGTCCAAGAGACCCAGTACTTC.

This rearrangement joins TRBV5-1 to TRBJ2-7; the match to TRBD1 covers 7 bases. The CDR3 is 16 residues long. V trimming: 4 bases; J trimming: 9 bases; junction bases outside the gene matches: 19. In germline, CDR1 is SGHRS, CDR2 YFSETQ. Here the CDR3 DNA reads TGCGCCAGCAGCGGGTACGGACAGGTTTTCCTACGTGGGCAGTACTTC. Amino acids: CASSGYGQVFLRGQYF.

This sequence joins TRBV4-1 and TRBJ2-7; the match to TRBD2 covers 8 bases. The V segment lost 0 bases and the J segment 5 bases; nucleotides outside the gene matches: 9. The CDR3 consists of 16 residues. The germline V gene encodes CDR1 MGHRA and CDR2 YSYEKL. The chain's CDR3 is CASSQDWREDTHEQYF. CDR3 nucleotides: TGCGCCAGCAGCCAAGATTGGCGGGAGGATACCCACGAGCAGTACTTC.

The rearrangement joins TRBV27 to TRBJ2-1; D could derive from TRBD1 or TRBD2 (6 bases each). Germline CDR1 is MNHEY and CDR2 is SMNVEV (reference sequence). Trimming cost V 6 bases and J 6 bases, with 12 bases left between them. The CDR3 has 13 residues. In nucleotides, the CDR3 is TGTGCCAGCAGGTTTGGGGGGCCCAATGAGCAGTTCTTC. It encodes CASRFGGPNEQFF.

V and J are TRBV11-3 and TRBJ2-7, with 7 nucleotides matching TRBD1. The CDR3 extends over 13 amino acids. V lost 4 bases, J lost 5 bases, and 5 bases stayed unmatched. Germline V gives CDR1 SGHNT, CDR2 YENEEA. The CDR3 sequence: CASSSGQWDEQYF. Here the CDR3 DNA reads TGTGCCAGCAGCTCGGGACAGTGGGACGAGCAGTACTTC.

The chain couples TRBV6-6 to TRBJ1-2, with 7 bases that match TRBD1. The CDR3 spans 14 residues. After removal of 5 bases from V and 3 bases from J, the junction contained 6 bases not matched to a gene. The germline CDR1 and CDR2 sequences are MNHNY and SVGAGI (reference sequence). In DNA form, the CDR3 reads TGTGCCAGCAGTAGGAGCACAGGGGACTATGGCTACACCTTC. Translating it yields CASSRSTGDYGYTF.

The chain employs TRBV7-9 and TRBJ2-2; no clear D. V was pared by 8 bases and J by 7 bases, with 11 bases between. Germline values: CDR1 SEHNR, CDR2 FQNEAQ (reference sequence). The length of the CDR3 is 12 residues. CDR3 loop: CASQPSDGELFF. The CDR3 coding sequence is TGTGCCAGCCAGCCCTCAGACGGGGAGCTGTTTTTT.

CDR3 sequence: CATSSGGTPYNEQFF. Written as DNA, the CDR3 is TGTGCCACCAGCTCGGGCGGGACCCCCTACAATGAGCAGTTCTTC. The chain couples TRBV15 to TRBJ2-1, with a possible D match to TRBD2 (6 bases). The CDR3 spans 15 residues. Trimming took off 5 bases at V and 2 bases at J, with 13 bases between the two ends. Looked up from germline, CDR1 is LNHNV and CDR2 is YYDKDF (reference sequence).

This CDR3 reads CASSLSFYGYTF. CDR3 bases: TGCGCCAGCAGCCTTTCATTTTATGGCTACACCTTC. The chain employs TRBV5-1 and TRBJ1-2; D is unclear. Germline CDR1 SGHRS, CDR2 YFSETQ. Trimming shortened V by 4 bases and J by 5 bases, and 9 bases separated the two germline ends. The CDR3 totals 12 residues. Full variable domain (remainder filled in from reference TRBV5-1 and TRBJ1-2): KAGVTQTPRYLIKTRGQQVTLSCSPISGHRSVSWYQQTPGQGLQFLFEYFSETQRNKGNFPGRFSGRQFSNSRSEMNVSTLELGDSALYLCASSLSFYGYTFGSGTRLTVV.

The chain joins TRBV7-2 to TRBJ1-5; a possible D gene is TRBD1 (5 bases). This CDR3 is built from 13 residues. V lost 5 bases, J lost 10 bases, and 15 bases lay in between. CDR1 is SGHTA and CDR2 is FQGNSA in the germline V gene. The CDR3, as DNA: TGTGCCAGCAGCCAAGAGGGGCCGGTTCCCCAGCATTTT. Translating gives CASSQEGPVPQHF.

The rearrangement joins TRBV28 to TRBJ2-3; no clear D gene. The germline V and J ends were trimmed by 5 bases and 5 bases, with 11 bases remaining between them. The germline V gene has CDR1 MDHEN and CDR2 SYDVKM. The CDR3 covers 13 residues. The CDR3 loop is CASSPTAVDTQYF. CDR3 nucleotide sequence: TGTGCCAGCAGTCCGACTGCTGTAGATACGCAGTATTTT.

The V and J genes are TRBV11-2 and TRBJ2-7; the match to TRBD2 covers 7 bases. CDR3 size: 15 residues. The germline V gene has CDR1 SGHAT and CDR2 FQNNGV. V lost 5 bases, J lost 3 bases, and 10 bases stayed unmatched. Here the CDR3 DNA reads TGTGCCAGCAGCCCGGCCCTAGCGGAGGGCTACGAGCAGTACTTC. It is translated as CASSPALAEGYEQYF. Filled out from reference TRBV11-2 and TRBJ2-7, the complete variable domain reads EAGVAQSPRYKIIEKRQSVAFWCNPISGHATLYWYQQILGQGPKLLIQFQNNGVVDDSQLPKDRFSAERLKGVDSTLKIQPAKLEDSAVYLCASSPALAEGYEQYFGPGTRLTVT.

This chain connects TRBV29-1 to TRBJ1-1, with D uncertain. Germline CDR1 SQVTM, CDR2 ANQGSEA. The germline V and J ends were trimmed by 6 bases and 1 base, with 12 bases remaining between them. The length of the CDR3 is 13 residues. The CDR3 is CSVPREGNTEAFF. The CDR3 bases are TGCAGCGTCCCCCGGGAGGGGAACACTGAAGCTTTCTTT.

This clone appeared many times. This rearrangement joins TRBV11-2 to TRBJ2-7; 8 bases fit TRBD2. Germline V gene sequence: CDR1 SGHAT, CDR2 FQNNGV. The CDR3 totals 14 residues. J gave up 7 bases and V 1 base, and 6 bases lay outside the gene matches. CDR3 region: CASSLAGGPGEQYF. CDR3 nucleotide sequence: TGTGCCAGCAGCTTAGCGGGAGGGCCTGGAGAGCAGTACTTC.

The chain is built from TRBV6-5 and TRBJ2-1; D uncertain. This CDR3 has 13 residues. V was trimmed by 6 bases and J by 3 bases, leaving 9 bases between them. Germline V gene sequence: CDR1 MNHEY, CDR2 SVGAGI. The CDR3 DNA reads TGTGCCAGCAGGGTCGACTTCTACAATGAGCAGTTCTTC. Protein: CASRVDFYNEQFF.

This chain connects TRBV30 to TRBJ2-3, with D possibly matching TRBD1 (5 bases). Germline V lookup: CDR1 GTSNPN, CDR2 SVGIG (reference sequence). The CDR3 runs 11 residues. Trimming shortened V by 5 bases and J by 4 bases, and 7 bases separated the two germline ends. Here the CDR3 DNA reads TGTGCCTGGCAGACAGCAGATACGCAGTATTTT. This encodes CAWQTADTQYF. The full variable domain, completed using reference TRBV30 and TRBJ2-3, is SQTIHQWPATLVQPVGSPLSLECTVEGTSNPNLYWYRQAAGRGLQLLFYSVGIGQISSEVPQNLSASRPQDRQFILSSKKLLLSDSGFYLCAWQTADTQYFGPGTRLTVL.

The chain has TRBV19 and TRBJ1-5; D not resolved. V gave up 5 bases and J gave up 6 bases, with 20 bases separating them. The germline gives CDR1 LNHDA, CDR2 SQIVND (reference sequence). CDR3 length: 16 amino acids. CDR3 region: CASSPRRGRSVQPQHF. CDR3 DNA: TGTGCCAGTAGTCCCAGGAGAGGGCGCTCGGTTCAGCCCCAGCATTTT.

The chain combines TRBV6-6 with TRBJ2-2, with a tentative D call TRBD2 (5 bases). The CDR3 is made up of 14 amino acids. V dropped 7 bases and J dropped 4 bases, with 13 bases sitting between them. CDR1 and CDR2 (germline): MNHNY, SVGAGI (reference sequence). For the CDR3, the DNA is TGTGCCAGCAACTCCGGGATAATCACCGGGGAGCTGTTTTTT. The encoded protein is CASNSGIITGELFF.

This chain uses TRBV7-8 with TRBJ2-1; 12 positions agree with TRBD2. Looked up from germline, CDR1 is SGHVS and CDR2 is FQNEAQ. V lost 4 bases, J lost 9 bases, and 10 bases stayed unmatched. The CDR3 extends over 16 amino acids. CDR3 sequence (DNA): TGTGCCAGCAGCTCCCCGAGGCTAGCGGGAGGGGGTGAGCAGTTCTTC. Protein sequence: CASSSPRLAGGGEQFF.

The rearrangement uses TRBV19 and TRBJ2-6; D gene uncertain. The CDR3 consists of 17 residues. The V gene's germline CDR1 is LNHDA and CDR2 SQIVND (reference sequence). V lost 1 base, J lost 1 base, and 11 bases lay in between. The CDR3 here is CASSIGGTVSGANVLTF. The CDR3 DNA reads as TGTGCCAGTAGTATAGGAGGAACTGTGTCTGGGGCCAACGTCCTGACTTTC.

This chain connects TRBV23-1 to TRBJ1-5, with 7 bases lining up with TRBD1. TRBV23-1 counts as an open reading frame of uncertain function. The CDR3 loop spans 19 amino acids. V lost 7 bases, J lost 0 bases, and 18 bases stayed unmatched. CDR3: CASMVTDGRGKYSNQPQHF. The CDR3 coding sequence is TGCGCCAGCATGGTCACCGATGGCAGGGGGAAGTATAGCAATCAGCCCCAGCATTTT.